The 14 T cell receptor beta chains reported below all come from one sample, sequenced in a study of shared clonotypes between healthy human individuals. Positive CCR7 selection of CD45RO-negative cells yielded the naive CD8 cells, and terminally differentiated effector memory CD45RA+ cells were excluded. TCRdb's copy holds only in-frame clones and misses some; the assay was immunoSEQ multiplex PCR. This repertoire shows millions of clones, approximately 94% found once; its top ten account for roughly 1%. Source material: naive CD8+ T cells sorted from blood. These receptors all come from a man between 18 and 35 years old in good health.

This chain joins TRBV4-1 and TRBJ2-7, with 9 bases lining up with TRBD1. V lost 10 bases, J lost 6 bases, and 4 bases stayed unmatched. Germline V gene data show CDR1 as MGHRA and CDR2 as YSYEKL. The CDR3 has 11 amino acids. CDR3 nucleotide sequence: TGCGCCACGGGACAGGGCGGCGAGCAGTACTTC. Amino acids: CATGQGGEQYF.

Remarks on this clone: This sample also contains other DNA sequences that code for the same CDR3. The chain is built from TRBV19 and TRBJ2-5, with 8 bases aligning to TRBD2. The CDR3 runs 11 residues. Germline V gene data show CDR1 as LNHDA and CDR2 as SQIVND (reference sequence). V trimming: 8 bases; J trimming: 5 bases; junction bases outside the gene matches: 1. This CDR3 reads CASSGGETQYF. The DNA of the CDR3 is TGTGCCAGTTCGGGGGGGGAGACCCAGTACTTC. The full variable domain, in which reference TRBV19 and TRBJ2-5 provide the parts outside the CDR3, is DGGITQSPKYLFRKEGQNVTLSCEQNLNHDAMYWYRQDPGQGLRLIYYSQIVNDFQKGDIAEGYSVSREKKESFPLTVTSAQKNPTAFYLCASSGGETQYFGPGTRLLVL.

As regards this clone: This specimen includes other DNA sequences encoding the same CDR3. This chain connects TRBV9 to TRBJ2-7; 9 bases map to TRBD2. The CDR3 consists of 16 residues. The germline gives CDR1 SGDLS, CDR2 YYNGEE. The J segment lost 0 bases and the V segment lost 0 bases, leaving 4 bases of the junction unmatched. CDR3 protein: CASSVGLAGDSYEQYF. Written as DNA, the CDR3 is TGTGCCAGCAGCGTAGGTTTAGCGGGAGACTCCTACGAGCAGTACTTC.

Comments on this clone: The same CDR3 is also encoded by other DNA sequences in this sample. J is TRBJ1-5 and V is TRBV9; D is possibly TRBD1 (5 bases). The CDR3 loop spans 15 amino acids. Germline V gene sequence: CDR1 SGDLS, CDR2 YYNGEE. V was shortened by 0 bases and J by 1 base, with 8 bases between the two germline ends. In nucleotides, the CDR3 is TGTGCCAGCAGCGTAGGAGGGGTCAGCAATCAGCCCCAGCATTTT. This encodes CASSVGGVSNQPQHF.

The chain uses TRBV13 and TRBJ2-2; D is ambiguous. The length of the CDR3 is 17 residues. Trimming stripped 5 bases from V and 4 bases from J, with 20 bases between. Germline CDR1 reads PRHDT; CDR2 reads FYEKMQ (reference sequence). CDR3 sequence reads: CASSLLQAGLGTGELFF. CDR3 bases: TGTGCCAGCAGCCTGCTCCAGGCCGGTTTGGGCACCGGGGAGCTGTTTTTT.

The DNA for the CDR3 is TGTGCCAGCAGCTTGGTTGGGGACTCGAACTTTTACGAGCAGTACTTC. Translated, it gives CASSLVGDSNFYEQYF. The V gene is TRBV5-5, the J gene TRBJ2-7; weak D call: TRBD2 (6 bases). This CDR3 spans 16 amino acids. In germline, CDR1 is SGHKS, CDR2 YYEKEE (reference sequence). V was pared by 0 bases and J by 4 bases, with 17 bases between.

The rearrangement links TRBV6-5 to TRBJ2-7; 8 bases agree with TRBD1. Trimming removed 5 bases from V and 4 bases from J; junction bases left unmatched: 1. This CDR3 has 12 residues. Germline CDR1 and CDR2: MNHEY and SVGAGI. The CDR3 bases are TGTGCCAGCAGTAGACAGGGGTACGAGCAGTACTTC. Its translation is CASSRQGYEQYF.

V usage is TRBV29-1 and J usage is TRBJ2-7, with D possibly TRBD1 on 5 matching bases. This CDR3 is 13 amino acids long. Trimming took off 6 bases at V and 4 bases at J, with 16 bases between the two ends. Germline V gene lookup returns CDR1 SQVTM and CDR2 ANQGSEA. The CDR3 DNA sequence: TGCAGCGTCCTGGTAGGGGTAATTTACGAGCAGTACTTC. Translation gives CSVLVGVIYEQYF.

This chain links TRBV6-5 with TRBJ1-1; unclear D gene. With 5 bases removed from V and 6 bases from J, the gap between germline ends came to 13 bases. Germline values: CDR1 MNHEY, CDR2 SVGAGI. The CDR3 is 13 residues long. Here the CDR3 reads CASSDPAWSEAFF. The CDR3 DNA reads TGTGCCAGCAGTGACCCCGCGTGGTCTGAAGCTTTCTTT.

The chain is built from TRBV2 and TRBJ2-7; the D gene is possibly TRBD2 (5 bases). In germline, CDR1 is SNHLY, CDR2 FYNNEI. V was cut by 10 bases and J by 2 bases, with 18 bases left in between. The CDR3 is 14 amino acids. DNA for the CDR3: TGTGCCATCTCATCGGGGATCGGGCCCTACGAGCAGTACTTC. Translated, it gives CAISSGIGPYEQYF. The full variable domain, its missing parts supplied by reference TRBV2 and TRBJ2-7, is EPEVTQTPSHQVTQMGQEVILRCVPISNHLYFYWYRQILGQKVEFLVSFYNNEISEKSEIFDDQFSVERPDGSNFTLKIRSTKLEDSAMYFCAISSGIGPYEQYFGPGTRLTVT.

This rearrangement joins TRBV27 to TRBJ2-7; D gene ambiguous. This CDR3 is 10 amino acids long. V dropped 8 bases and J dropped 6 bases, with 8 bases sitting between them. The V gene's germline CDR1 is MNHEY and CDR2 SMNVEV (reference sequence). The CDR3 coding sequence is TGTGCCAGCGGTAGACCCGAGCAGTACTTC. This translates into CASGRPEQYF.

V gene TRBV6-5 combines with J gene TRBJ1-5, with D hard to call. Germline lookup yields CDR1 MNHEY and CDR2 SVGAGI. CDR3 length equals 15 residues. Deletions cut 0 bases from V and 5 bases from J, with 11 bases between. The CDR3 DNA follows: TGTGCCAGCAGTTACTCTCTCGCGGGAGATCAGCCCCAGCATTTT. It codes for CASSYSLAGDQPQHF.

The V and J genes are TRBV10-3 and TRBJ1-4; D is perhaps TRBD1 (5 bases). V lost 2 bases, J lost 10 bases, and 17 bases lay in between. Germline V gene sequence: CDR1 ENHRY, CDR2 SYGVKD. CDR3 length: 15 amino acids. The CDR3 DNA reads as TGTGCCATCAGTGAGGGGGAGGGGATGCGTGGAAAACTGTTTTTT. As protein: CAISEGEGMRGKLFF.

This chain uses TRBV29-1 with TRBJ2-1, with D perhaps being TRBD1 or TRBD2 (5 bases each). V was pared by 3 bases and J by 0 bases, with 12 bases between. Germline V gene data show CDR1 as SQVTM and CDR2 as ANQGSEA. CDR3 length equals 15 residues. CDR3 coding DNA: TGCAGCGTTGAGGTGGGGGATAGCTCCTACAATGAGCAGTTCTTC. Its protein is CSVEVGDSSYNEQFF.